These 24 T cell receptor beta chains were all obtained from the same sample, sequenced in a study of T cell changes during pregnancy in multiple sclerosis (dated by TCRdb to between 2017 and 2020). The receptor library was made with the immunoSEQ multiplex PCR assay. In TCRdb, the immuneACCESS table is reduced to in-frame sequences with V and J assigned. These tables do not hold every clone; where another copy was compared, an unresolved V gene accounts for under half, and the others remain unexplained. The sample table holds 29,000 or so clones, of which around 89% were seen once. Less than 8% of the sample rests with the top ten. The starting material was CD8+ T cells from peripheral blood mononuclear cells, obtained after pregnancy. Receptor source: a female donor with multiple sclerosis, enrolled in a pregnancy study.

The rearrangement joins TRBV14 to TRBJ2-7; D gene ambiguous. Trimming removed 1 base from V and 7 bases from J, with 11 bases in between. The V gene's germline CDR1 is SGHDN and CDR2 FVKESK. This CDR3 is built from 13 residues. DNA of the CDR3: TGTGCCAGCAGCCAAGTCAAGGCAGGAGAGCAGTACTTC. It translates to CASSQVKAGEQYF. The full variable domain, completed using reference TRBV14 and TRBJ2-7, is EAGVTQFPSHSVIEKGQTVTLRCDPISGHDNLYWYRRVMGKEIKFLLHFVKESKQDESGMPNNRFLAERTGGTYSTLKVQPAELEDSGVYFCASSQVKAGEQYFGPGTRLTVT.

This clone is medium-sized. The chain links TRBV6-1 to TRBJ1-4; tentative D call: TRBD1 (6 bases). The CDR3 covers 15 residues. Germline assignment: CDR1 MNHNS and CDR2 SASEGT. V lost 2 bases, J lost 3 bases, and 10 bases lay in between. The CDR3 DNA reads TGTGCCAGCAGTGAAACCCCAGGGGCTAATGAAAAACTGTTTTTT. Residues: CASSETPGANEKLFF.

This clone has more than one count but fewer than ten. V and J are TRBV27 and TRBJ2-2, with 13 bases that match TRBD2. V was clipped by 5 bases and J by 4 bases; unmatched bases: 7. The CDR3 runs 17 residues. CDR1 and CDR2 (germline): MNHEY, SMNVEV (reference sequence). The chain's CDR3 is CASSPGTSGKITGELFF. The CDR3 region has the DNA TGTGCCAGCAGTCCCGGGACTAGCGGGAAAATCACCGGGGAGCTGTTTTTT.

For the CDR3, the DNA is TGTGCCAGTAGTATTGAGGGGACAGGGATTGAAAAACTGTTTTTT. This sequence encodes CASSIEGTGIEKLFF. This sequence joins TRBV19 and TRBJ1-4; 9 bases are shared with TRBD1. V dropped 3 bases and J dropped 7; count of bases not matched to a gene: 6. This CDR3 is 15 amino acids long. CDR1 and CDR2 (germline): LNHDA, SQIVND (reference sequence).

By proportion, this clone is medium-sized. The chain is built from TRBV7-9 and TRBJ1-1; D is unresolved. Trimming stripped 1 base from V and 5 bases from J, with 5 bases between. This CDR3 contains 12 residues. CDR1 is SEHNR, CDR2 FQNEAQ, per germline (reference sequence). CDR3 coding DNA: TGTGCCAGCAGCTTAGAGGAGACTGAAGCTTTCTTT. Protein: CASSLEETEAFF.

This clone was found once. This chain uses TRBV29-1 with TRBJ2-5, with D tentatively TRBD2 (6 bases). The end of the DNA is better explained by TRBJ2-7, so the J call may be wrong. The germline CDR1 and CDR2 sequences are SQVTM and ANQGSEA. CDR3 length equals 14 residues. The CDR3 DNA reads TGCAGCGTTGAAGATCCGGGAGAGGGCTACGAGCAGTACTTC. Translating gives CSVEDPGEGYEQYF.

The chain employs TRBV27 and TRBJ2-7; tentatively, D is TRBD1 (6 bases). Trimming took 2 bases from V and 7 from J, leaving 12 bases between them. This CDR3 spans 13 amino acids. Germline loops: CDR1 MNHEY, CDR2 SMNVEV (reference sequence). The CDR3 spells CASSLGQLEEQYF. CDR3 DNA sequence: TGTGCCAGCAGTTTAGGACAGCTGGAAGAGCAGTACTTC.

This clone appeared once. V is TRBV7-9 and J is TRBJ1-1; no clear D. V was shortened by 5 bases and J by 8 bases, with 12 bases between the two germline ends. Germline V gives CDR1 SEHNR, CDR2 FQNEAQ (reference sequence). This CDR3 region has 12 residues. CDR3 protein: CASSPPGSEAFF. CDR3 bases: TGTGCCAGCAGCCCGCCAGGATCGGAAGCTTTCTTT.

V gene TRBV4-3 combines with J gene TRBJ2-3; 7 positions agree with TRBD1. The CDR3 is made up of 17 amino acids. The germline CDR1 and CDR2 sequences are LGHNA and YSLEER. J gave up 3 bases and V 0 bases, and 9 bases lay outside the gene matches. CDR3: CASSQELRQGLTDTQYF. Here the CDR3 DNA reads TGCGCCAGCAGCCAAGAGTTGCGACAGGGTTTGACAGATACGCAGTATTTT.

This clone occurred once. The chain recombines TRBV13 with TRBJ2-7; 9 bases align to TRBD2. This CDR3 has 14 amino acids. Losses at the gene ends were 5 bases for V and 7 bases for J; bases not matched to a gene: 9. Looked up from germline, CDR1 is PRHDT and CDR2 is FYEKMQ (reference sequence). CDR3 region: CASSPGLAQGEQYF. The CDR3, as DNA: TGTGCCAGCAGCCCGGGACTAGCACAAGGGGAGCAGTACTTC.

The V and J genes are TRBV7-9 and TRBJ2-3, with 9 bases identical to TRBD2. Germline V gives CDR1 SEHNR, CDR2 FQNEAQ (reference sequence). V lost 5 bases to trimming and J lost 3 bases; unmatched junction nucleotides: 3. The CDR3 is 14 residues long. The CDR3 loop is CASSRGRGTDTQYF. CDR3 nucleotide sequence: TGTGCCAGCAGCCGCGGGAGGGGGACAGATACGCAGTATTTT.

J is TRBJ2-3 and V is TRBV9, with TRBD2 identical over 8 bases. Germline V CDR1 and CDR2: SGDLS, YYNGEE. The ends lost 0 bases at V and 2 bases at J; junction bases unmatched: 11. The CDR3 has 18 amino acids. The CDR3 sequence: CASSVGGLEAHHTDTQYF. CDR3 in DNA: TGTGCCAGCAGCGTAGGGGGACTAGAGGCACACCACACAGATACGCAGTATTTT.

This chain connects TRBV7-9 to TRBJ1-1; no reliable D call. V lost 5 bases to trimming and J lost 1 base, with 11 bases between them. Germline-derived CDR1 and CDR2 are SEHNR and FQNEAQ (reference sequence). There are 14 residues in the CDR3. CDR3 bases: TGTGCCAGCAGCCCGCCAGGTGGGAACACTGAAGCTTTCTTT. As protein: CASSPPGGNTEAFF.

This chain joins TRBV7-2 and TRBJ2-7; 10 bases map to TRBD1. Trimming removed 5 bases from V and 4 bases from J; junction bases left unmatched: 11. The CDR3 sequence is 16 residues long. Per germline, CDR1 SGHTA and CDR2 FQGNSA. CDR3 nucleotide sequence: TGTGCCAGCAGCATATGGACAGGGGGGGCTTCGTACGAGCAGTACTTC. It specifies CASSIWTGGASYEQYF.

The chain has TRBV27 and TRBJ2-1; 9 bases map to TRBD1. There are 14 residues in the CDR3. V lost 7 bases and J lost 4; bases outside the gene matches: 5. The germline CDR1 and CDR2 sequences are MNHEY and SMNVEV (reference sequence). CDR3 nucleotides: TGTGCCAGCACCTCCGGGACAGGGTACAATGAGCAGTTCTTC. It is translated as CASTSGTGYNEQFF.

V usage is TRBV5-4 and J usage is TRBJ2-1; 9 bases match TRBD1. CDR3 length: 15 residues. The V and J ends lost 4 bases and 8 bases, in that order; junction bases with no gene match: 10. CDR1 and CDR2 from the germline V gene are SGHNT and YYREEE (reference sequence). The DNA of the CDR3 is TGTGCCAGCAGCCTATCCGGACAGGGGATAGATGAGCAGTTCTTC. It encodes CASSLSGQGIDEQFF.

CDR3 in DNA: TGTGCCAGCAGCCTAGGTTTCGGCAATCAGCCCCAGCATTTT. Translation gives CASSLGFGNQPQHF. This sequence joins TRBV27 and TRBJ1-5; D remains ambiguous. The length of the CDR3 is 14 residues. V was pared by 6 bases and J by 2 bases, with 11 bases between. CDR1 and CDR2 (germline): MNHEY, SMNVEV (reference sequence).

The J gene is TRBJ1-1, the V gene TRBV6-5; 11 positions match TRBD1. The germline CDR1 and CDR2 sequences are MNHEY and SVGAGI. This CDR3 is built from 12 residues. With 6 bases clipped from V and 11 bases from J, the junction kept 5 bases outside the gene matches. The DNA of the CDR3 is TGTGCCAGCAGCGGACAGGGGGCGGTTGCTTTCTTT. Its protein product is CASSGQGAVAFF.

This chain connects TRBV27 to TRBJ2-1, with 14 bases that match TRBD2. V dropped 4 bases and J dropped 9; count of bases not matched to a gene: 5. Germline values: CDR1 MNHEY, CDR2 SMNVEV (reference sequence). This CDR3 region has 15 residues. This chain's CDR3 is CASSSGTSGRGEQFF. The CDR3 DNA reads as TGTGCCAGCAGTTCCGGGACTAGCGGGAGAGGTGAGCAGTTCTTC.

This chain uses TRBV4-3 with TRBJ2-5; 8 bases are a match to TRBD2. V trimming: 0 bases; J trimming: 3 bases; junction bases outside the gene matches: 6. The CDR3 runs 16 residues. Germline V CDR1 and CDR2: LGHNA, YSLEER. For the CDR3, the DNA is TGCGCCAGCAGCCAAGATAGCGGGAAATGGAAAGAGACCCAGTACTTC. Protein product: CASSQDSGKWKETQYF.

This chain links TRBV29-1 with TRBJ2-1; tentatively, D is TRBD1 (5 bases). The CDR3 is 15 amino acids. Trimming took off 0 bases at V and 1 base at J, with 10 bases between the two ends. Germline V gene lookup returns CDR1 SQVTM and CDR2 ANQGSEA. CDR3: CSVEDAGISYNEQFF. The CDR3 nucleotides read TGCAGCGTTGAAGACGCAGGGATTTCCTACAATGAGCAGTTCTTC.

The V and J genes are TRBV9 and TRBJ1-2, with D perhaps matching TRBD1 (6 bases). This CDR3 has 11 amino acids. The germline gives CDR1 SGDLS, CDR2 YYNGEE. The germline V and J ends were trimmed by 3 bases and 11 bases, with 11 bases remaining between them. The DNA for the CDR3 is TGTGCCAGCAGCGAACAGGGTCAGTACACCTTC. Translation gives CASSEQGQYTF.

The chain employs TRBV4-3 and TRBJ2-1; D is undetermined. Trimming stripped 3 bases from V and 3 bases from J, with 15 bases between. Germline V gene sequence: CDR1 LGHNA, CDR2 YSLEER. The CDR3 runs 16 residues. The CDR3 loop reads CASSHQTGGNYNEQFF. CDR3 DNA sequence: TGCGCCAGCAGCCATCAGACCGGCGGAAACTACAATGAGCAGTTCTTC.

The genes are TRBV2 and TRBJ2-1; 8 bases map to TRBD2. This CDR3 is 13 amino acids long. V gave up 6 bases and J gave up 8 bases; unmatched junction bases: 6. Looked up from germline, CDR1 is SNHLY and CDR2 is FYNNEI. Here the CDR3 DNA reads TGTGCCAGCAGGGCCGGGGGGGGATATGAGCAGTTCTTC. It is translated as CASRAGGGYEQFF.